This record concerns one TCR beta chain sequence. This record comes from a study of patients and donors after allogeneic stem cell transplantation. The V end was cut by 6 bases, the J end by 4 bases, with 16 bases between. This CDR3 spans 15 amino acids. A single record per CDR3 protein comes from TCRdb applying MiXCR to the RT-PCR reads. The sample holds some 24,000 distinct CDR3 sequences, less than 45% seen once. Sample: blood, either unsorted or a sorted T cell fraction (not recorded which). V gene TRBV12-3 or TRBV12-4 combines with J gene TRBJ1-3, with a weak D call TRBD1 (6 bases). The receptor was derived from a human donor who was either an allogeneic HSCT recipient or a stem cell or donor lymphocyte infusion donor (not recorded which). It is not recorded whose cells these are; they may come from a transplant donor. This CDR3 reads CASSPTGYSGNTIYF. For the CDR3, the DNA is TGTGCCAGCAGCCCAACAGGGTATTCAGGAAACACCATATATTTT.